The 12 T cell receptor beta chains below all came from one sample that was sequenced in a study of T cells in Graves' hyperthyroidism and ophthalmopathy. RNA transcripts served as the template for amplifying TCR beta CDR3 regions. A first-round RT-PCR of the TCR CDR3 used the HTBI primer set. TCRdb independently ran MiXCR on the multiplex PCR reads; one entry per CDR3 protein. This table holds hundreds of thousands of distinct CDR3 sequences, around 20% found once. Sequencing was performed on blood. All receptors come from a man aged 25-45 years with Graves' ophthalmopathy.

As concerns this clonotype: One end of the junction does not line up with germline, which may come from a read error. This chain connects TRBV7-7 to TRBJ2-1, with D possibly TRBD2 on 5 matching bases. CDR1 and CDR2 from the germline V gene are SSHAT and FNYEAQ (reference sequence). The CDR3 runs 13 residues. This chain's CDR3 is CASSLEGWTAQFF. The CDR3 DNA reads as TGTGCTAGCAGCTTAGAGGGCTGGACGGCGCAGTTCTTC.

Notes on this clonotype: This could be a read error, since a much larger clone is one nucleotide away. V gene TRBV6-1 combines with J gene TRBJ1-5; a weak D match, TRBD1 (5 bases). The CDR3 has 14 amino acids. The germline gives CDR1 MNHNS, CDR2 SASEGT. The CDR3 is CTSSVEQGNQPQHF. In DNA form, the CDR3 reads TGTACCAGCAGTGTGGAACAGGGCAATCAGCCCCAGCATTTT.

The V and J genes are TRBV3-1 and TRBJ2-7, with D uncertain. The CDR3 extends over 13 amino acids. Germline V gives CDR1 LGHDT, CDR2 YNNKEL (reference sequence). Trimming pared 1 base from V and 4 bases from J, leaving 8 bases between. The CDR3 DNA reads TGTGCCAGCAGCCAAGTGGGGTTGTACGAGCAGTACTTC. Translation gives CASSQVGLYEQYF.

The V gene is TRBV28, the J gene TRBJ2-1; 7 positions match TRBD1. Germline trimming cut 3 bases from V and 4 bases from J; bases unmatched to any gene: 3. From germline, CDR1 is MDHEN and CDR2 SYDVKM. The CDR3 covers 14 residues. CDR3: CASSFGGQYNEQFF. The DNA for the CDR3 is TGTGCCAGCAGTTTTGGGGGACAGTACAATGAGCAGTTCTTC. The variable domain in full, with the rest retrieved from reference TRBV28 and TRBJ2-1, is DVKVTQSSRYLVKRTGEKVFLECVQDMDHENMFWYRQDPGLGLRLIYFSYDVKMKEKGDIPEGYSVSREKKERFSLILESASTNQTSMYLCASSFGGQYNEQFFGPGTRLTVL.

The V call is TRBV11-2, the J call TRBJ2-7; D is uncertain. Between the trimmed V and J ends, which lost 2 bases and 2 bases, there was a span of 13 bases. The CDR3 is made up of 15 amino acids. The V gene's germline CDR1 is SGHAT and CDR2 FQNNGV. CDR3 nucleotides: TGTGCCAGCAGCTTACGGGTAGCTTCGACCTACGAGCAGTACTTC. It encodes CASSLRVASTYEQYF.

There are many counts of this clonotype. V gene TRBV3-1 combines with J gene TRBJ1-1; no definite D call. Germline CDR1 is LGHDT and CDR2 is YNNKEL (reference sequence). This CDR3 is built from 14 residues. The ends were cut back, 5 bases at V and 4 bases at J, with 14 bases in the middle. In DNA form, the CDR3 reads TGTGCCAGCAGCGAAACCGGGAGCCCCACTGAAGCTTTCTTT. Translation gives CASSETGSPTEAFF.

This clonotype was seen more than once but under ten times. V gene TRBV28 combines with J gene TRBJ1-6; 9 bases line up with TRBD1. The germline CDR1 and CDR2 sequences are MDHEN and SYDVKM. Trimming at V came to 5 bases and at J to 10 bases, leaving 6 bases not matched to a gene. The CDR3 spans 14 residues. The CDR3, as DNA: TGTGCCAGCAGTCGGGACAGGGACGACTCACCCCTCCACTTT. Translating it yields CASSRDRDDSPLHF. The full variable domain, in which reference TRBV28 and TRBJ1-6 provide the parts outside the CDR3, is DVKVTQSSRYLVKRTGEKVFLECVQDMDHENMFWYRQDPGLGLRLIYFSYDVKMKEKGDIPEGYSVSREKKERFSLILESASTNQTSMYLCASSRDRDDSPLHFGNGTRLTVT.

Many counts were recorded for this clonotype. V usage is TRBV2 and J usage is TRBJ1-1; D remains ambiguous. The V gene lost 6 bases and the J gene lost 0 bases, with 8 bases spanning the gap. This CDR3 spans 13 amino acids. The V gene's germline CDR1 is SNHLY and CDR2 FYNNEI. The CDR3, as DNA: TGTGCCAGCAGCGGGGAGTTGAACACTGAAGCTTTCTTT. The encoded protein is CASSGELNTEAFF.

This clonotype was counted at least ten times. The V call is TRBV5-5, the J call TRBJ2-3, with 8 nucleotides matching TRBD2. V lost 3 bases to trimming and J lost 3 bases; unmatched junction nucleotides: 6. The CDR3 length is 15 residues. CDR1 and CDR2 (germline): SGHKS, YYEKEE (reference sequence). This CDR3 reads CASSSSGTRTDTQYF. The CDR3 region has the DNA TGTGCCAGCAGCTCTTCCGGGACTAGAACAGATACGCAGTATTTT.

Only one count was recorded for this clonotype. This rearrangement joins TRBV24-1 to TRBJ2-5; D is unclear. The J call is uncertain, as TRBJ2-1 better fits the DNA end. The CDR3 covers 13 residues. The germline V gene encodes CDR1 KGHDR and CDR2 SFDVKD. The CDR3 DNA reads as TGTGCCACCAGTGATTTACCCCAAGAGACCCAGTTCTTC. Its protein is CATSDLPQETQFF.

This clonotype has only a few counts. The V call is TRBV10-3, the J call TRBJ2-3; the D gene could be TRBD1 or TRBD2 (6 bases each). The germline V gene has CDR1 ENHRY and CDR2 SYGVKD. The CDR3 contains 14 residues. V was clipped by 7 bases and J by 3 bases, with 14 bases between them. The CDR3 loop reads CAIMGGAVTDTQYF. The CDR3 nucleotides are TGTGCCATCATGGGGGGCGCGGTAACAGATACGCAGTATTTT.

The chain uses TRBV30 and TRBJ2-7; 10 nucleotides align to TRBD2. The V gene's germline CDR1 is GTSNPN and CDR2 SVGIG (reference sequence). The CDR3 spans 18 residues. The junction had 15 bases not matched to a gene; V was cut back by 1 base and J by 3 bases. CDR3 residues: CAWSAYNPGLARIYEQYF. In nucleotides, the CDR3 is TGTGCCTGGAGTGCATACAATCCGGGACTAGCGAGAATCTACGAGCAGTACTTC.